This T cell receptor beta chain comes out of a study of T cells in tuberculosis. V dropped 4 bases and J dropped 1; count of bases not matched to a gene: 9. CDR1 and CDR2 from the germline V gene are MDHEN and SYDVKM. The CDR3 sequence is 17 residues long. Regarding time point: new active TB diagnosis, blood taken before or within 7 days of starting treatment. TCRdb keeps only in-frame clones here, not all; method: immunoSEQ multiplex PCR. The table lists 40,000 or so clones, 94% of them singletons. Material: PBMCs, obtained at tuberculosis diagnosis. This clonotype originated in an adult with tuberculosis. V and J are TRBV28 and TRBJ1-3, with 8 bases identical to TRBD1. The CDR3 nucleotides read TGTGCCAGCAGTTCCCTTTTCAGGGGGCATTCTGGAAACACCATATATTTT. As protein: CASSSLFRGHSGNTIYF.